The clone carrying this TCR beta chain has a single count. Only in-frame clones appear in the TCRdb table, and some are missing; sequencing was by immunoSEQ multiplex PCR. The table includes 95,000 to 100,000 clones, around 87% detected once. The time point here: pretreatment peripheral blood. The data were taken from a study of PD-L1 blockade in urothelial cancer. At the level of the study: Atezolizumab 1,200 mg was given intravenously every 3 weeks, starting 2014.

V was shortened by 6 bases and J by 3 bases, with 21 bases between the two germline ends. The V gene's germline CDR1 is MDHEN and CDR2 SYDVKM. CDR3 length: 16 residues. Material: PBMCs, obtained around atezolizumab (anti-PD-L1) treatment. The chain links TRBV28 to TRBJ2-7, with D perhaps TRBD2 (6 bases). The source of this sequence is a man aged 60 to 75 with urothelial cancer. CDR3 in amino acids: CASSLRQGGVGYEQYF. The CDR3 DNA sequence: TGTGCCAGCAGCCTAAGGCAGGGAGGAGTGGGCTACGAGCAGTACTTC.